A selection of T cell receptor beta chains follows, all from one sample in a study of patients and donors after allogeneic stem cell transplantation. TCRdb re-derived calls from the RT-PCR reads in MiXCR, one entry per CDR3 protein. The sample has about 410,000 distinct CDR3 sequences; roughly 17% are singletons. The sequencing sample was made of blood, either unsorted or a sorted T cell fraction (not recorded which). The receptors shown here come from a human donor who was either an allogeneic HSCT recipient or a stem cell or donor lymphocyte infusion donor (not recorded which). It is not recorded whose cells these are; they may come from a transplant donor. CDR3s include the opening cysteine and the closing phenylalanine or tryptophan. The D gene is left open where the match is weak. Clone size is given for some rows only: seen once, a few or many times, or a class if the clone is expanded.

TRBD2,TRBJ2-1,-,TRBV11-2,TGTGCCAGCAGCTTTGGACTAGCGGGAGGGATCGAGCAGTTCTTC,CASSFGLAGGIEQFF
-,TRBJ2-3,-,TRBV11-2,TGTGCCAGCAGCTTAAACGGGGGTACTAGCACAGATACGCAGTATTTT,CASSLNGGTSTDTQYF
-,TRBJ1-1,many,TRBV4-1,TGCGCCAGCAGCCAACGTCCAGGGAAGGGGACTGAAGCTTTCTTT,CASSQRPGKGTEAFF
-,TRBJ2-5,few,TRBV3-1,TGTGCCAGCAGCCAAGATTTGCAGCAAGAGACCCAGTACTTC,CASSQDLQQETQYF
TRBD2,TRBJ2-3,few,TRBV4-1,TGCGCCAGCAGCCAAGATATTGGCGGGGGGGCCAGGAATACGCAGTATTTT,CASSQDIGGGARNTQYF
TRBD1,TRBJ1-1,few,TRBV4-3,TGCGCCAGCAGCCAATACTCAAGATATACGGGACAGATTAACACTGAAGCTTTCTTT,CASSQYSRYTGQINTEAFF
-,TRBJ2-5,-,TRBV4-2,TGTGCCAGCAGCCAATTCTTGCGGGGCCAAGAGACCCAGTACTTC,CASSQFLRGQETQYF
TRBD2,TRBJ2-7,few,TRBV7-9,TGTGCCAGCAGCTTGGGAGGGCAGGAGCAGTACTTC,CASSLGGQEQYF
TRBD1,TRBJ1-1,many,TRBV29-1,TGCAGCGTCTCGACAGGGGGGAACACTGAAGCTTTCTTT,CSVSTGGNTEAFF
-,TRBJ2-3,-,TRBV7-9,TGTGCCAGCAGCTACCTAGATACAGATACGCAGTATTTT,CASSYLDTDTQYF
-,TRBJ2-1,few,TRBV29-1,TGCAGCGTTCCCGGAGCCGCCGAGCAGTTCTTC,CSVPGAAEQFF
-,TRBJ1-2,many,TRBV12-3/TRBV12-4,TGTGCCAGCAGTACCCAGGGAGCTAACTATGGCTACACCTTC,CASSTQGANYGYTF
-,TRBJ1-1,few,TRBV7-9,TGTGCCAGCAGCTCAGGGAGCCGTACTGAAGCTTTCTTT,CASSSGSRTEAFF
TRBD1,TRBJ2-7,few,TRBV4-1,TGCGCCAGCAAAGGGTCTGGACAGGGGGATTTGGAGCAGTACTTC,CASKGSGQGDLEQYF
-,TRBJ1-5,-,TRBV23-1,TGCGCCAGCAGTCATTCCTTACAGAAGTATAGCAATCAGCCCCAGCATTTT,CASSHSLQKYSNQPQHF
-,TRBJ2-1,-,TRBV7-3,TGTGCCAGCAGCTCAAAATACAATGAGCAGTTCTTC,CASSSKYNEQFF
TRBD2,TRBJ2-1,-,TRBV20-1,TGCAGTGCTAGTACTCTAGCGGGGGGGCCCTACAATGAGCAGTTCTTC,CSASTLAGGPYNEQFF
-,TRBJ1-1,-,TRBV18,TGTGCCAGCTCATCACAGCGCAAGGACACTGAAGCTTTCTTT,CASSSQRKDTEAFF
TRBD2,TRBJ2-2,-,TRBV2,TGTGCCAGCAGGGGGGGGTCGAACACCGGGGAGCTGTTTTTT,CASRGGSNTGELFF
-,TRBJ1-2,few,TRBV12-3/TRBV12-4,TGTGCCAGCAGTCTGCGTCCTCGGCTCTATGGCTACACCTTC,CASSLRPRLYGYTF
-,TRBJ2-5,-,TRBV5-6,TGTGCCAGCAGCTTTCGGAGAGAGACCCAGTACTTC,CASSFRRETQYF
-,TRBJ2-5,few,TRBV12-3/TRBV12-4,TGTGCCAGCAGTTTAGGAGGCAGGCAAGAGACCCAGTACTTC,CASSLGGRQETQYF
TRBD2,TRBJ2-2,-,TRBV7-9,TGTGCCAGCAGCTCTTTCAGGGAGGGCACCGGGGAGCTGTTTTTT,CASSSFREGTGELFF
-,TRBJ2-3,few,TRBV4-3,TGCGCCAGCAGCCAGGGGCAAACAGATACGCAGTATTTT,CASSQGQTDTQYF
-,TRBJ2-7,-,TRBV7-9,TGTGCCAGCAGCCCTTGGACGTCCTACGAGCAGTACTTC,CASSPWTSYEQYF
TRBD1,TRBJ2-7,-,TRBV7-8,TGTGCCAGCAGCGCGGACAGGGGCTACGAGCAGTACTTC,CASSADRGYEQYF
TRBD2,TRBJ2-7,few,TRBV4-2,TGTGCCAGCAGCCTAACCGGGACTAGCGCCCCCGAGCAGTACTTC,CASSLTGTSAPEQYF
TRBD1,TRBJ2-3,few,TRBV29-1,TGCAGCGTTGTCGGACAGGAGACCACAGATACGCAGTATTTT,CSVVGQETTDTQYF
-,TRBJ1-1,few,TRBV10-3,TGTGCCATAGGCTCCCAGCCGCTCGTGAACACTGAAGCTTTCTTT,CAIGSQPLVNTEAFF
TRBD1,TRBJ2-3,-,TRBV27,TGTGCCAGCAGTATCGGGACAGCTGATTTCACAGATACGCAGTATTTT,CASSIGTADFTDTQYF
-,TRBJ2-3,once,TRBV5-1,TGCGCCAGCAGCTTGGACAGAAAGAGCACAGATACGCAGTATTTT,CASSLDRKSTDTQYF
TRBD1,TRBJ2-6,few,TRBV4-2,TGTGCCAGCAGCCAAGAAGGGGACAGGCCCTCTGGGGCCAACGTCCTGACTTTC,CASSQEGDRPSGANVLTF
-,TRBJ2-1,few,TRBV18,TGTGCCAGCTCACCAGCATCCAGAGACAATGAGCAGTTCTTC,CASSPASRDNEQFF
-,TRBJ1-6,-,TRBV28,TGTGCCAGCAGTCCCCGGGGGGTTCCACCCCTCCACTTT,CASSPRGVPPLHF
-,TRBJ1-2,-,TRBV30,TGTGCCTGGAGTCCCCCTTGGGGTGACTATGGCTACACCTTC,CAWSPPWGDYGYTF
-,TRBJ1-6,-,TRBV7-8,TGTGCCAGCAGCCAGAGACAGGCGAGCTCCTATAATTCACCCCTCCACTTT,CASSQRQASSYNSPLHF
-,TRBJ2-3,few,TRBV25-1,TGTGCCAGCAGGGGCCTAGAAACACGCACAGATACGCAGTATTTT,CASRGLETRTDTQYF
TRBD1,TRBJ1-6,-,TRBV19,TGTGCCAGTAAATCGGGGACAGAGGATCTTTCACCCCTCCACTTT,CASKSGTEDLSPLHF
-,TRBJ2-5,few,TRBV25-1,TGTGCCAGCAGTGTACAGGGCCCAGAGACCCAGTACTTC,CASSVQGPETQYF
TRBD2,TRBJ2-5,-,TRBV6-1,TGTGCCGGAAGGACTAGCGGGGGGTTCAGGACCCAGTACTTC,CAGRTSGGFRTQYF
-,TRBJ2-3,-,TRBV24-1,TGTGCCACCAGTGAGACCGGGAGCTCCAGGGATACGCAGTATTTT,CATSETGSSRDTQYF
-,TRBJ2-7,few,TRBV5-6,TGTGCCAGCAGCTTGGGGTCCGCCGAGCAGTACTTC,CASSLGSAEQYF
-,TRBJ1-4,-,TRBV5-5,TGTGCCAGCAGCCCTCGTGTGACCGGCCGAGAAAAACTGTTTTTT,CASSPRVTGREKLFF
-,TRBJ1-1,few,TRBV5-1,TGCGCCAGCAGCTCGACTATGGGGGCCACGGGGAGGGAAGCTTTCTTT,CASSSTMGATGREAFF
-,TRBJ1-6,-,TRBV20-1,TGCAGTGCTAGAGATTCGGGACAAGGAACTAATTCACCCCTCCACTTT,CSARDSGQGTNSPLHF
-,TRBJ2-6,few,TRBV27,TGTGCCAGCAGTCAATTTAGGGGGGCTGGGGCCAACGTCCTGACTTTC,CASSQFRGAGANVLTF
TRBD1,TRBJ2-7,few,TRBV5-1,TGCGCCAGCAGCCACCGACCGGACAGGCACTCCTACGAGCAGTACTTC,CASSHRPDRHSYEQYF